This entry concerns a single T cell receptor (beta chain). What it binds is not known. It may be a read error: a sequence one base away is much more abundant. MiXCR, run by TCRdb on the PCR reads, gives a single entry per CDR3 protein. The sample contains over 600,000 distinct CDR3 sequences, less than 20% of which appear only once. This sample stems from a study of molecular identifiers for immune sequencing clone quantification. General study results and limits: Shared barcodes on identical TCR molecules could underestimate the sizes of highly expanded clones. One cell's worth of spiked Jurkat TCR RNA was reportedly detectable among approximately 980,000 naive cells.

The CDR3 has 16 amino acids. CDR1 and CDR2 (germline): MNHEY, SMNVEV (reference sequence). V and J are TRBV27 and TRBJ1-5; 10 bases map to TRBD1. The clonotype originates from a human donor in good health. Some libraries in this study had Jurkat cell RNA spiked in. Input material: naive CD8+ T cells from blood, with Jurkat cell RNA spiked in. Described subset: FACS-sorted CD8+CD4-CCR7+CD45RA+ naive T cells. Here the CDR3 reads CASCLYLDRGEQPQHF. The CDR3 bases are TGTGCCAGCTGTTTATACCTGGACAGGGGGGAACAGCCCCAGCATTTT.